This TCR beta chain is drawn from a study of blood T cell repertoires in COVID-19. For the study at large: Sample material is recorded as cDNA or gDNA derived from T cells, B-cell-depleted T cells, or PBMCs.

In the authors' workflow: Researchers report that nucleated cell counts were estimated from reference gene primer amplification. Profiled with immunoSEQ multiplex PCR; TCRdb holds only in-frame clones, not every one. V, J and clone size are those of that table, while D and trimming were read from the DNA. Of some 61,000 clones in the sample, about nine tenths were seen once. This CDR3 region has 15 residues. Trimming took off 0 bases at V and 7 bases at J, with 10 bases between the two ends. Germline V lookup: CDR1 SGHAT, CDR2 FQNNGV. This clone was detected only a few times. This TCR was sampled from a man between 60 and 75 years old with acute or convalescent COVID-19. V usage is TRBV11-2 and J usage is TRBJ1-6; TRBD1 might be the D (6 bases). Input material: peripheral blood. The chain's CDR3 is CASSLESGANSPLHF. CDR3 DNA sequence: TGTGCCAGCAGCTTAGAATCAGGGGCAAATTCACCCCTCCACTTT.